A selection of T cell receptor beta chains follows, all from one sample in a study of blood T cells in healthy people across ages. TCRdb reprocessed the 5' RACE reads via MiXCR and lists one record per CDR3 protein. The top ten hold 10% to 13% of the sample, which has 800,000 to 950,000 distinct CDR3 sequences, under 35% seen once. The sample was also linked to a second study, of T cells of mothers and their children.

Sequences were obtained from blood. The receptors here all came from a woman in her forties in good health. Both conserved end residues are part of each CDR3. The D gene is left open where the match is weak. The size field is filled for only some rows; it gives once, few, many or a size class.

v_gene	d_gene	abundance	j_gene	CDR3aa	CDR3nt
TRBV29-1	TRBD1	many	TRBJ2-7	CSVVSGGAPSARDEQYF	TGCAGCGTTGTTTCAGGGGGCGCCCCGTCCGCCCGCGACGAGCAGTACTTC
TRBV3-1	NA	NA	TRBJ1-2	CASSQEGRNYGYTF	TGTGCCAGCAGCCAAGAGGGCAGGAACTATGGCTACACCTTC
TRBV13	TRBD1	few	TRBJ2-3	CASRELGAGTGSEDAQYF	TGTGCCAGCAGGGAACTGGGGGCCGGGACAGGCTCTGAGGATGCGCAGTATTTT
TRBV28	TRBD1	few	TRBJ1-1	CASSLGDRLNTEAFF	TGTGCCAGCAGTTTAGGGGACAGATTGAACACTGAAGCTTTCTTT
TRBV5-5	TRBD1	many	TRBJ2-1	CASSNGQGLYNEQFF	TGTGCCAGCAGCAATGGACAGGGATTATACAATGAGCAGTTCTTC
TRBV27	NA	NA	TRBJ2-6	CASSFQAGANVLTF	TGTGCCAGCAGTTTCCAGGCTGGGGCCAACGTCCTGACTTTC
TRBV12-3/TRBV12-4	NA	many	TRBJ1-5	CASSQFNQPQHF	TGTGCCAGCTCGCAATTCAATCAGCCCCAGCATTTT
TRBV27	NA	many	TRBJ2-6	CASSVFSGANVLTF	TGTGCCAGCAGCGTCTTTTCTGGGGCCAACGTCCTGACTTTC
TRBV9	TRBD2	NA	TRBJ2-2	CASSVPLAGADTGELFF	TGTGCCAGCAGCGTACCTCTAGCGGGGGCAGACACCGGGGAGCTGTTTTTT
TRBV11-2	NA	NA	TRBJ2-1	CASSQSFLGTSYNEQFF	TGTGCCAGCAGCCAATCTTTTCTGGGGACCTCATACAATGAGCAGTTCTTC